A single sample gave rise to the 25 T cell receptor beta chains below, sequenced in a study of regulatory dendritic cells for organ transplantation. For these receptors, no antigen is known. Sorted T cells were CFSE-labeled and cultured around 5 days with allogeneic regulatory or mature dendritic cells at 1:10. Libraries were prepared by immunoSEQ multiplex PCR; TCRdb keeps only in-frame clonotypes and omits some of them. The data show 15,000 to 20,000 clones, with roughly 80% seen just once and 2.5% to 4% held by the top ten. The specimen sequenced was memory CD4+ T cells from blood cultured with regulatory dendritic cells. The subset denotes: CD45RO+ memory T cells. These receptors all stem from a human donor in good health.

The CDR3 region has the DNA TGTGCCAGCAGCGGGACTAGCAACACCGGGGAGCTGTTTTTT. Translated, it gives CASSGTSNTGELFF. The genes are TRBV9 and TRBJ2-2; 8 nucleotides match TRBD2. J gave up 2 bases and V 3 bases, and 0 bases lay outside the gene matches. The CDR3 loop spans 14 amino acids. From germline, CDR1 is SGDLS and CDR2 YYNGEE.

This rearrangement joins TRBV6-5 to TRBJ1-3, with no clear D. This CDR3 has 15 residues. From germline, CDR1 is MNHEY and CDR2 SVGAGI. The ends were cut back, 0 bases at V and 3 bases at J, with 9 bases in the middle. CDR3 amino acids: CASSYSRYGGNTIYF. Here the CDR3 DNA reads TGTGCCAGCAGTTACTCCCGGTACGGTGGAAACACCATATATTTT.

This clone has just a few counts. The chain employs TRBV7-2 and TRBJ2-1; 14 bases are shared with TRBD2. This CDR3 is 17 amino acids long. The V segment lost 4 bases and the J segment 9 bases; nucleotides outside the gene matches: 11. From germline, CDR1 is SGHTA and CDR2 FQGNSA. The CDR3 DNA reads TGTGCCAGCAGCTCTTCAGGGACTAGCGGGAGTCATAGTGAGCAGTTCTTC. Translation gives CASSSSGTSGSHSEQFF.

This chain uses TRBV5-4 with TRBJ2-2; 7 bases are shared with TRBD1. Trimming took 4 bases from V and 11 from J; bases not matched to a gene: 8. Germline CDR1 reads SGHNT; CDR2 reads YYREEE (reference sequence). The CDR3 contains 13 residues. Written as DNA, the CDR3 is TGTGCCAGCAGCAGAGGGGGCGCCCGTGAGCTGTTTTTT. Protein sequence: CASSRGGARELFF.

The rearrangement uses TRBV27 and TRBJ2-3, with a tentative D call TRBD2 (5 bases). V lost 0 bases and J 6 bases, leaving 10 bases between the germline ends. Germline V lookup: CDR1 MNHEY, CDR2 SMNVEV (reference sequence). The length of the CDR3 is 14 residues. The CDR3 DNA reads TGTGCCAGCAGTTTATCGTGGGAGAAGGATACGCAGTATTTT. Residues: CASSLSWEKDTQYF.

To note about this clone: One end of the junction varies from germline; a read error may be responsible. The rearrangement joins TRBV30 to TRBJ2-7, with a tentative D call TRBD1 (7 bases). Germline values: CDR1 GTSNPN, CDR2 SVGIG (reference sequence). The CDR3 runs 13 residues. In nucleotides, the CDR3 is TGCGCCGGGGCGGCAGGGGGGTTTCTCGAGCAGTACTTC. Encoded protein: CAGAAGGFLEQYF.

This clone has a handful of counts. The chain is built from TRBV5-1 and TRBJ2-4, with 8 bases that match TRBD2. CDR1 is SGHRS, CDR2 YFSETQ, per germline. With 1 base clipped from V and 8 bases from J, the junction kept 5 bases outside the gene matches. There are 14 residues in the CDR3. The CDR3 protein is CASSLYREGDIQYF. The CDR3 nucleotides are TGCGCCAGCAGCTTGTATCGGGAGGGGGACATTCAGTACTTC.

This sequence joins TRBV4-3 and TRBJ1-5; D unresolved. Per germline, CDR1 LGHNA and CDR2 YSLEER. There are 13 residues in the CDR3. Trimming took 1 base from V and 6 from J, leaving 7 bases between them. The CDR3 DNA sequence: TGCGCCAGCAGCCAAGGCAGATCTCAGCCCCAGCATTTT. Translating it yields CASSQGRSQPQHF.

The chain joins TRBV28 to TRBJ1-1; 9 nucleotides match TRBD1. The germline V gene has CDR1 MDHEN and CDR2 SYDVKM. This CDR3 comprises 13 residues. The J segment lost 7 bases and the V segment lost 7 bases, leaving 7 bases of the junction unmatched. CDR3 DNA: TGTGCCAGCATGGGACAGGGACGGGTTGAAGCTTTCTTT. This codes for CASMGQGRVEAFF.

The chain uses TRBV9 and TRBJ1-1; the match to TRBD1 covers 11 bases. The CDR3 is 15 residues long. Germline CDR1 SGDLS, CDR2 YYNGEE. Trimming took 4 bases from V and 4 from J; bases not matched to a gene: 6. This CDR3 is CASSPIGQGATEAFF. In nucleotides, the CDR3 is TGTGCCAGCAGCCCGATAGGACAGGGGGCCACTGAAGCTTTCTTT.

The chain has TRBV10-3 and TRBJ2-7, with D perhaps TRBD1 (5 bases). The CDR3 is 14 residues long. Trimming left V 4 bases short and J 3 bases short, with 13 bases between. Germline CDR1 reads ENHRY; CDR2 reads SYGVKD. The DNA for the CDR3 is TGTGCCATCAGTGCAAGAGACAGCGTCTACGAGCAGTACTTC. It codes for CAISARDSVYEQYF.

Only a few counts were recorded for this clone. The rearrangement joins TRBV6-4 to TRBJ1-5; no clear D gene. V lost 7 bases, J lost 3 bases, and 7 bases lay in between. This CDR3 is 12 amino acids long. In germline, CDR1 is MRHNA, CDR2 SNTAGT. The CDR3 coding sequence is TGTGCCAGCAATCCCGACAATCAGCCCCAGCATTTT. It is translated as CASNPDNQPQHF.

This sequence joins TRBV28 and TRBJ1-5; D not certain. There are 12 residues in the CDR3. Germline lookup yields CDR1 MDHEN and CDR2 SYDVKM. V shed 1 base and J shed 11 bases, with 9 bases lying between them. CDR3 residues: CASSLLNMAQHF. The CDR3 nucleotides are TGTGCCAGCAGTTTATTGAATATGGCCCAGCATTTT.

The J gene is TRBJ2-3, the V gene TRBV7-9, with a possible D match to TRBD2 (6 bases). Trimming removed 3 bases from V and 3 bases from J, with 13 bases in between. The CDR3 totals 15 residues. Germline V gives CDR1 SEHNR, CDR2 FQNEAQ (reference sequence). The CDR3 spells CASSFGGGGTDTQYF. The CDR3 DNA reads as TGTGCCAGCAGCTTTGGGGGAGGTGGGACAGATACGCAGTATTTT.

The gene calls are TRBV6-6 and TRBJ1-1; D is possibly TRBD1 (5 bases). With 7 bases removed from V and 5 bases from J, the gap between germline ends came to 14 bases. This CDR3 is built from 13 residues. Germline V gene sequence: CDR1 MNHNY, CDR2 SVGAGI (reference sequence). CDR3 region: CASTVQGSTEAFF. The CDR3 nucleotides are TGTGCCAGCACGGTCCAGGGTTCTACTGAAGCTTTCTTT.

The chain employs TRBV30 and TRBJ1-4, with 9 bases matching TRBD1. Per the germline V gene, CDR1 is GTSNPN and CDR2 is SVGIG (reference sequence). The CDR3 sequence is 15 residues long. V trimming: 3 bases; J trimming: 7 bases; junction bases outside the gene matches: 9. In DNA, the CDR3 is TGTGCCTGGAGGGCGGGACAGGGCACCGGTGAAAAACTGTTTTTT. Translating gives CAWRAGQGTGEKLFF.

The sample holds a few counts of this clone. CDR3 sequence reads: CASTRTAGTGTQYF. CDR3 sequence (DNA): TGTGCCAGCACCAGAACGGCGGGGACAGGGACTCAGTATTTT. The V and J genes are TRBV7-3 and TRBJ2-3; TRBD1 matches at 9 bases. CDR1 SGHTA and CDR2 FQGTGA come from the germline V gene. The CDR3 covers 14 residues. The trim removed 7 bases at V and 12 bases at J, leaving 14 bases unmatched.

The gene calls are TRBV2 and TRBJ2-2; 7 positions agree with TRBD2. Trimming at V came to 0 bases and at J to 7 bases, leaving 11 bases not matched to a gene. The germline V gene has CDR1 SNHLY and CDR2 FYNNEI. CDR3 length equals 17 residues. CDR3: CASSEARVGRPGGELFF. The CDR3 DNA sequence: TGTGCCAGCAGTGAAGCGCGGGTCGGGAGGCCGGGCGGGGAGCTGTTTTTT.

This clone has more than one count but fewer than ten. The chain has TRBV29-1 and TRBJ2-2; 9 nucleotides align to TRBD1. The CDR3 has 13 residues. Germline trimming cut 7 bases from V and 9 bases from J; bases unmatched to any gene: 9. Germline V CDR1 and CDR2: SQVTM, ANQGSEA. Here the CDR3 DNA reads TGCAGCGCCTCGGGACAGGGCGGCCGGGAGCTGTTTTTT. This sequence encodes CSASGQGGRELFF.

This clone was recorded a few times. This chain joins TRBV7-9 and TRBJ1-1; D possibly corresponds to TRBD1 (5 bases). This CDR3 has 14 amino acids. CDR1 SEHNR and CDR2 FQNEAQ come from the germline V gene (reference sequence). Trimming took off 0 bases at V and 3 bases at J, with 8 bases between the two ends. The CDR3 loop reads CASSLAGTDTEAFF. In nucleotides, the CDR3 is TGTGCCAGCAGCTTAGCCGGGACGGACACTGAAGCTTTCTTT.

This clone was seen a single time. V is TRBV27 and J is TRBJ2-7, with 11 bases aligning to TRBD1. Germline assignment: CDR1 MNHEY and CDR2 SMNVEV (reference sequence). The V segment lost 6 bases and the J segment 6 bases; nucleotides outside the gene matches: 7. The CDR3 sequence is 14 residues long. The CDR3 DNA follows: TGTGCCAGCAGCACCGGGACAGGGGGAGTCGAGCAGTACTTC. It codes for CASSTGTGGVEQYF.

The chain couples TRBV18 to TRBJ1-5, with D tentatively TRBD1 (5 bases). The germline gives CDR1 KGHSH, CDR2 LQKENI. V was pared by 3 bases and J by 3 bases, with 12 bases between. The CDR3 has 15 residues. CDR3 loop: CASSPASRANQPQHF. The CDR3 coding sequence is TGTGCCAGCTCACCGGCATCCAGGGCCAATCAGCCCCAGCATTTT.

V gene TRBV15 combines with J gene TRBJ1-1; a weak D match, TRBD1 (5 bases). CDR1 and CDR2 (germline): LNHNV, YYDKDF (reference sequence). The CDR3 has 15 amino acids. V was cut by 0 bases and J by 4 bases, with 12 bases left in between. For the CDR3, the DNA is TGTGCCACCAGCAGAGATCTGCAGGGAGTCACTGAAGCTTTCTTT. As protein: CATSRDLQGVTEAFF.

This clone is medium-sized (0.01 to 0.1%). This chain connects TRBV19 to TRBJ1-5; 7 nucleotides align to TRBD1. The junction had 11 bases not matched to a gene; V was cut back by 10 bases and J by 5 bases. CDR3 length: 14 residues. The V gene's germline CDR1 is LNHDA and CDR2 SQIVND (reference sequence). DNA for the CDR3: TGTGCCACCGCCGACAGGGCTCGGGATCAGCCCCAGCATTTT. Its translation: CATADRARDQPQHF.

V and J are TRBV19 and TRBJ2-1, with D hard to call. CDR3 length equals 14 residues. Germline lookup yields CDR1 LNHDA and CDR2 SQIVND (reference sequence). Trimming left V 7 bases short and J 0 bases short, with 10 bases between. CDR3 amino acids: CASIPYSSYNEQFF. The DNA for the CDR3 is TGTGCCAGTATCCCCTATAGCTCCTACAATGAGCAGTTCTTC.